These 23 T cell receptor beta chains were sequenced from one sample in a study of T cell changes during pregnancy in multiple sclerosis. Measured with immunoSEQ multiplex PCR; TCRdb has only the in-frame clones, and not every one. Of 45,000 to 50,000 clones in the sample, approximately 91% were seen once. The source was CD8+ T cells from peripheral blood mononuclear cells, collected after pregnancy. These receptors were taken from a female donor with multiple sclerosis, enrolled in a pregnancy study.

The chain links TRBV7-9 to TRBJ1-6; possibly TRBD1 for D (6 bases). Per the germline V gene, CDR1 is SEHNR and CDR2 is FQNEAQ (reference sequence). The CDR3 covers 14 residues. Trimming left V 5 bases short and J 14 bases short, with 19 bases between. The CDR3 coding sequence is TGTGCCAGCAGCCAGGGGACGGGTCATCCGACCCTCCACTTT. Translated, it gives CASSQGTGHPTLHF.

The V gene is TRBV27, the J gene TRBJ1-1; TRBD1 might be the D (5 bases). There are 13 residues in the CDR3. Looked up from germline, CDR1 is MNHEY and CDR2 is SMNVEV (reference sequence). Trimming removed 0 bases from V and 6 bases from J, with 8 bases in between. Here the CDR3 reads CASSLSGGPEAFF. CDR3 nucleotide sequence: TGTGCCAGCAGTTTATCGGGGGGTCCTGAAGCTTTCTTT.

The CDR3 here is CASSLQQNSPLHF. Written as DNA, the CDR3 is TGTGCCAGCAGCTTACAACAGAATTCACCCCTCCACTTT. The chain has TRBV7-3 and TRBJ1-6; D is unclear. Trimming pared 2 bases from V and 7 bases from J, leaving 6 bases between. This CDR3 contains 13 residues. The germline V gene encodes CDR1 SGHTA and CDR2 FQGTGA.

This clone was observed once. The V call is TRBV7-2, the J call TRBJ2-5; 13 bases align to TRBD2. V lost 2 bases to trimming and J lost 3 bases; unmatched junction nucleotides: 6. Germline V gives CDR1 SGHTA, CDR2 FQGNSA. The CDR3 runs to 17 residues. CDR3 region: CASSLTPGTSGKETQYF. The CDR3 DNA follows: TGTGCCAGCAGCTTAACGCCGGGGACTAGCGGGAAAGAGACCCAGTACTTC.

The chain carries TRBV9 and TRBJ2-1, with 8 bases identical to TRBD2. The V gene's germline CDR1 is SGDLS and CDR2 YYNGEE. This CDR3 comprises 16 residues. The J segment lost 3 bases and the V segment lost 5 bases, leaving 10 bases of the junction unmatched. The CDR3 region has the DNA TGTGCCAGCAGTCAGGGAGCGGGGGCCTACTACAATGAGCAGTTCTTC. It translates to CASSQGAGAYYNEQFF.

This clone has only one observation. The chain employs TRBV27 and TRBJ1-1; TRBD1 aligns across 7 bases. The CDR3 extends over 15 amino acids. The V gene end was trimmed by 5 bases and the J gene end by 0 bases; junction bases not matched to a gene: 6. CDR1 is MNHEY, CDR2 SMNVEV, per germline (reference sequence). The CDR3 loop reads CASSPRQGLNTEAFF. The CDR3, as DNA: TGTGCCAGCAGTCCCCGACAGGGATTGAACACTGAAGCTTTCTTT.

The V and J genes are TRBV14 and TRBJ2-1; the match to TRBD1 covers 9 bases. The CDR3 consists of 15 residues. V lost 3 bases to trimming and J lost 8 bases; unmatched junction nucleotides: 8. Germline V gives CDR1 SGHDN, CDR2 FVKESK. DNA of the CDR3: TGTGCCAGCAGCCACTTGACAGGGGGGGTAGATGAGCAGTTCTTC. Protein: CASSHLTGGVDEQFF.

This chain joins TRBV2 and TRBJ1-1, with 9 bases identical to TRBD1. The CDR3 length is 15 residues. Germline CDR1 reads SNHLY; CDR2 reads FYNNEI. Trimming took 6 bases from V and 4 from J; bases not matched to a gene: 9. CDR3 protein: CASRLDTTGGTEAFF. DNA for the CDR3: TGTGCCAGCAGGTTGGATACGACAGGGGGCACTGAAGCTTTCTTT.

This chain uses TRBV4-1 with TRBJ2-7; 8 bases agree with TRBD1. V lost 2 bases, J lost 3 bases, and 9 bases stayed unmatched. This CDR3 contains 16 residues. CDR1 and CDR2 (germline): MGHRA, YSYEKL. CDR3 sequence reads: CASSQSGQGDLYEQYF. The CDR3, as DNA: TGCGCCAGCAGCCAATCCGGACAGGGTGACCTCTACGAGCAGTACTTC.

The gene calls are TRBV25-1 and TRBJ2-7; D gene ambiguous. Trimming removed 5 bases from V and 1 base from J, with 18 bases in between. CDR1 MGHDK and CDR2 SYGVNS come from the germline V gene. This CDR3 comprises 16 residues. CDR3 DNA sequence: TGTGCCAGCAGTCTATACCCGTATCCAGGATCCTACGAGCAGTACTTC. The encoded protein is CASSLYPYPGSYEQYF.

V usage is TRBV30 and J usage is TRBJ2-5; 11 positions match TRBD2. The V segment lost 4 bases and the J segment 5 bases; nucleotides outside the gene matches: 6. Germline V gene lookup returns CDR1 GTSNPN and CDR2 SVGIG (reference sequence). CDR3 length equals 14 residues. The CDR3 is CAWTTGLADETQYF. The CDR3 DNA is TGTGCCTGGACCACGGGACTAGCGGACGAGACCCAGTACTTC. The full variable domain, in which reference TRBV30 and TRBJ2-5 provide the parts outside the CDR3, is SQTIHQWPATLVQPVGSPLSLECTVEGTSNPNLYWYRQAAGRGLQLLFYSVGIGQISSEVPQNLSASRPQDRQFILSSKKLLLSDSGFYLCAWTTGLADETQYFGPGTRLLVL.

The chain carries TRBV5-1 and TRBJ2-3; D gene ambiguous. Trimming cost V 0 bases and J 2 bases, with 7 bases left between them. CDR3 size: 14 residues. The germline V gene encodes CDR1 SGHRS and CDR2 YFSETQ. The CDR3 reads CASSLELDTDTQYF. Here the CDR3 DNA reads TGCGCCAGCAGCTTGGAATTAGACACAGATACGCAGTATTTT.

The V call is TRBV27, the J call TRBJ1-1; 7 bases map to TRBD1. The junction had 7 bases not matched to a gene; V was cut back by 2 bases and J by 4 bases. This CDR3 has 15 residues. Per germline, CDR1 MNHEY and CDR2 SMNVEV (reference sequence). The CDR3 nucleotides are TGTGCCAGCAGTTTAGCAGGGGGGCCTTCCACTGAAGCTTTCTTT. It codes for CASSLAGGPSTEAFF.

The chain uses TRBV9 and TRBJ2-5; 9 positions match TRBD1. There are 14 residues in the CDR3. The V and J ends lost 3 bases and 3 bases, in that order; junction bases with no gene match: 3. Germline V CDR1 and CDR2: SGDLS, YYNGEE. The CDR3, as DNA: TGTGCCAGCAGCGGGGACAGGGTTGAAGAGACCCAGTACTTC. Residues: CASSGDRVEETQYF.

The chain couples TRBV4-3 to TRBJ2-3, with 12 positions matching TRBD2. V was pared by 4 bases and J by 1 base, with 3 bases of the junction left unmatched. CDR1 is LGHNA, CDR2 YSLEER, per germline. The CDR3 totals 16 residues. CDR3 sequence (DNA): TGCGCCAGCAGCCCGTGGACTAGCGGGGGCACAGATACGCAGTATTTT. Its protein product is CASSPWTSGGTDTQYF.

The V gene is TRBV6-1, the J gene TRBJ2-1; the D is unclear. Germline CDR1 reads MNHNS; CDR2 reads SASEGT. There are 13 residues in the CDR3. V lost 3 bases, J lost 3 bases, and 6 bases lay in between. CDR3 amino acids: CASSDPLYNEQFF. The CDR3 DNA reads as TGTGCCAGCAGTGATCCCCTCTACAATGAGCAGTTCTTC.

The chain employs TRBV29-1 and TRBJ1-4, with a tentative D call TRBD1 (6 bases). V lost 5 bases, J lost 7 bases, and 11 bases lay in between. Germline CDR1 SQVTM, CDR2 ANQGSEA. The CDR3 is 12 amino acids. The CDR3 DNA follows: TGCAGCGTTTCGGACAGATTTGAAAAACTGTTTTTT. Amino acids: CSVSDRFEKLFF.

The chain carries TRBV7-9 and TRBJ2-1; no clear D gene. Germline CDR1 and CDR2: SEHNR and FQNEAQ (reference sequence). V lost 1 base, J lost 10 bases, and 8 bases lay in between. CDR3 length: 12 residues. CDR3 in DNA: TGTGCCAGCAGCTTAGATTGGCTGGAGCAGTTCTTC. It is translated as CASSLDWLEQFF. Looking up the rest from reference TRBV7-9 and TRBJ2-1 gives the full variable domain: DTGVSQNPRHKITKRGQNVTFRCDPISEHNRLYWYRQTLGQGPEFLTYFQNEAQLEKSRLLSDRFSAERPKGSFSTLEIQRTEQGDSAMYLCASSLDWLEQFFGPGTRLTVL.

V is TRBV4-1 and J is TRBJ2-2; D is unclear. Germline V gene lookup returns CDR1 MGHRA and CDR2 YSYEKL. The CDR3 length is 14 residues. V was trimmed by 0 bases and J by 3 bases, leaving 5 bases between them. CDR3 nucleotide sequence: TGCGCCAGCAGCCAAGAAGGAGACACCGGGGAGCTGTTTTTT. This encodes CASSQEGDTGELFF.

The chain uses TRBV9 and TRBJ2-3, with 7 bases that match TRBD1. Germline V gene lookup returns CDR1 SGDLS and CDR2 YYNGEE. The junction had 6 bases not matched to a gene; V was cut back by 5 bases and J by 0 bases. The CDR3 sequence is 15 residues long. The CDR3, as DNA: TGTGCCAGCAGGACAGGGTCCTCTAGCACAGATACGCAGTATTTT. It specifies CASRTGSSSTDTQYF.

This clone was seen just once. CDR3 amino acids: CASSSRDPGGAQHF. The CDR3 DNA follows: TGTGCCAGCAGCTCCCGGGACCCCGGGGGGGCCCAGCATTTT. The chain carries TRBV27 and TRBJ1-5; possibly TRBD1 for D (5 bases). The germline gives CDR1 MNHEY, CDR2 SMNVEV (reference sequence). The CDR3 has 14 residues. Trimming took 6 bases from V and 11 from J, leaving 20 bases between them.

The rearrangement joins TRBV6-1 to TRBJ2-2; tentative D call: TRBD2 (7 bases). V shed 8 bases and J shed 6 bases, with 19 bases lying between them. CDR1 and CDR2 (germline): MNHNS, SASEGT. The CDR3 covers 15 residues. The CDR3 is CASSMEGGGPGELFF. CDR3 nucleotides: TGTGCCAGCTCTATGGAGGGGGGAGGGCCCGGGGAGCTGTTTTTT.

The V gene is TRBV2, the J gene TRBJ2-7, with 7 bases matching TRBD1. The V gene end was trimmed by 2 bases and the J gene end by 9 bases; junction bases not matched to a gene: 4. Germline values: CDR1 SNHLY, CDR2 FYNNEI. There are 12 residues in the CDR3. CDR3 amino acids: CASSERGRGQYF. The CDR3 nucleotides read TGTGCCAGCAGTGAAAGGGGGCGCGGGCAGTACTTC.